This T cell receptor (beta chain) was documented in a study of T cells after yellow fever vaccination (dated by TCRdb to about 2019). About the study as a whole: The SMART-Seq v4 Ultra Low Input RNA kit was used to prepare libraries from fractions with low cell numbers. To follow T-cell clones before and after both primary and booster YFV17D yellow fever vaccination, bulk TCR alpha and beta repertoires underwent longitudinal sequencing. Two healthy male donors, one aged 18 to 29 and one aged 30 to 40 years, made up the cohort. Blood samples were taken at several timepoints before and after primary and secondary immunization, and bulk PBMC replicates and cell subsets were isolated.

In its sample, this clonotype was seen many times. Its antigen specificity is not known. No much larger clone exists at a distance of one base, and base qualities are not known. TCR cDNA was synthesized by 5'RACE template switching, which introduced a universal primer site and unique molecular identifiers. Priming of cDNA synthesis was performed from both the TCR alpha and TCR beta constant segments. Libraries were amplified in two PCR steps, with sample barcodes and sequencing adapters added in the second step. Sequencing of the libraries was done on either Illumina HiSeq 2500 (2x100 bp) or NovaSeq (2x150 bp). Turning to the authors' computational methods: Demultiplexing of reads and collapsing into UMI consensus sequences were performed with MIGEC, and V(D)J alignment was carried out with MiXCR. Vaccine-responding clonotypes were defined with edgeR using replicate PBMC samples, requiring FDR below 0.01 and a log2 fold change above 5 up to day 15. CD4 or CD8 identity was assigned to each bulk clonotype according to whether the clonotype was present at higher abundance in the sequenced CD4 repertoire or the sequenced CD8 repertoire. The raw public reads went through TCRdb reprocessing: fastp at Q25, MiXCR clone calling, in-frame beta chains kept. A single entry per CDR3 protein holds the most common genes and DNA from its merged rows. Here the V and J calls rest on TCRdb's processing, not on the authors' analysis. Here the sample has 60,000 to 85,000 distinct CDR3 sequences; about 7% occur a single time. Roughly 35% of the sample rests with the top ten.

Findings and caveats that apply to the study as a whole: The secondary T-cell response was weaker than the primary response but faster, peaking on day 5 instead of day 15. Computational filtering was needed because FACS-sorted repertoires could contain abundant contaminating clonotypes from the bulk population. A small fraction of clonotypes showed up in both the CD4 and CD8 compartments, probably as a result of convergent recombination. The study included only two donors, which limits how far the findings can be generalized. Most clones expanded after primary vaccination (almost 98% of CD4 and roughly 91% of CD8) were re-detected after the booster, suggesting that broad memory maintenance occurred.

V sheds 7 bases and J sheds 1 base, leaving 8 bases between their ends. The germline V gene gives CDR1 as SGHTA and CDR2 as FQGNSA. Spanning cysteine to phenylalanine, the CDR3 consists of 13 amino acids. Only CDR3 DNA remains: 39 bases, in frame from the first base. Interpreted using the paper, the treatment or condition label stands for: live attenuated yellow fever vaccine strain. A standard Ficoll-Paque protocol was used to isolate PBMCs from peripheral blood. CD4 and CD8 T-cell fractions were isolated with Dynabeads CD4 and CD8 positive selection kits. TriZol was used to extract RNA from bulk PBMCs, CD4 and CD8 fractions, and dextramer-positive and dextramer-negative fractions.

This sequence originates from a man in his late teens or twenties who received the YFV17D yellow fever vaccine. Rearrangement joined TRBV7-2 to TRBJ2-1; no D gene is confidently identified. Here the sequenced sample was CD8+ T cells sorted from PBMCs, taken about 49 days after the first yellow fever vaccination. The CDR3 has the sequence CASTGGSYNEQFF. The DNA sequence is TGTGCCAGCACGGGCGGTTCCTACAATGAGCAGTTCTTC.